The 15 T cell receptor beta chains reported below all come from one sample, sequenced in a study of blood T cell repertoires in COVID-19. Produced via immunoSEQ multiplex PCR; TCRdb's table is partial and in-frame only. The table records a few hundred thousand clones, approximately 87% of them present only once. The sample consisted of PBMCs or T cells enriched from blood (not recorded which). The receptors derive from a young man who had recovered from COVID-19.

V gene TRBV30 combines with J gene TRBJ1-5; D uncertain. V lost 0 bases to trimming and J lost 1 base, with 4 bases between them. CDR1 is GTSNPN, CDR2 SVGIG, per germline (reference sequence). The CDR3 extends over 13 amino acids. The CDR3 reads CAWSVQSNQPQHF. The CDR3 DNA follows: TGTGCCTGGAGTGTACAAAGCAATCAGCCCCAGCATTTT.

J is TRBJ1-5 and V is TRBV6-6, with TRBD1 identical over 7 bases. With 2 bases clipped from V and 6 bases from J, the junction kept 10 bases outside the gene matches. In germline, CDR1 is MNHNY, CDR2 SVGAGI (reference sequence). The CDR3 runs to 16 residues. CDR3 DNA sequence: TGTGCCAGCAGTTACCCGGGACAGCCTTTCATTCAGCCCCAGCATTTT. This encodes CASSYPGQPFIQPQHF.

J is TRBJ2-7 and V is TRBV6-5, with a weak D call TRBD2 (5 bases). CDR1 and CDR2 (germline): MNHEY, SVGAGI. With 0 bases removed from V and 2 bases from J, the gap between germline ends came to 11 bases. The CDR3 has 15 amino acids. CDR3 DNA sequence: TGTGCCAGCAGTTACTCTAGCGTGGGGACCTACGAGCAGTACTTC. Protein product: CASSYSSVGTYEQYF.

The rearrangement links TRBV25-1 to TRBJ1-5, with a weak D call TRBD1 (5 bases). This CDR3 is built from 15 residues. Germline V gene lookup returns CDR1 MGHDK and CDR2 SYGVNS. V lost 8 bases, J lost 2 bases, and 16 bases lay in between. CDR3 amino acids: CASSKAGLGNQPQHF. CDR3 nucleotides: TGTGCCAGCTCTAAGGCAGGGCTAGGCAATCAGCCCCAGCATTTT.

The chain links TRBV7-2 to TRBJ1-2; TRBD1 agrees at 8 bases. The CDR3 has 14 residues. Losses at the gene ends were 5 bases for V and 7 bases for J; bases not matched to a gene: 9. Germline values: CDR1 SGHTA, CDR2 FQGNSA. CDR3 loop: CASSPSRTGPGYTF. CDR3 DNA sequence: TGTGCCAGCAGCCCAAGCCGGACAGGGCCTGGCTACACCTTC.

The chain uses TRBV2 and TRBJ2-5, with 9 bases matching TRBD2. Germline V gene data show CDR1 as SNHLY and CDR2 as FYNNEI. CDR3 length: 15 amino acids. Trimming took 8 bases from V and 5 from J; bases not matched to a gene: 12. CDR3 nucleotides: TGTGCCAGCGGCTTTGGAAGCGGGGGGAGGGAGACCCAGTACTTC. Its protein product is CASGFGSGGRETQYF.

The rearrangement joins TRBV7-9 to TRBJ1-1; D call uncertain. V shed 5 bases and J shed 6 bases, with 10 bases lying between them. The CDR3 extends over 12 amino acids. CDR1 is SEHNR and CDR2 is FQNEAQ in the germline V gene (reference sequence). The CDR3 coding sequence is TGTGCCAGCAGCCCCGACAAACCTGAAGCTTTCTTT. Translating gives CASSPDKPEAFF.

This clone was seen a few times. V gene TRBV4-3 combines with J gene TRBJ2-3, with a possible D match to TRBD2 (7 bases). V lost 0 bases and J 4 bases, leaving 14 bases between the germline ends. The CDR3 runs 16 residues. Germline-derived CDR1 and CDR2 are LGHNA and YSLEER. The CDR3 is CASSQDMAGAADTQYF. CDR3 nucleotides: TGCGCCAGCAGCCAAGATATGGCGGGGGCGGCAGATACGCAGTATTTT.

The chain has TRBV27 and TRBJ2-7; 12 bases match TRBD2. V dropped 5 bases and J dropped 0; count of bases not matched to a gene: 5. The CDR3 sequence is 16 residues long. CDR1 and CDR2 from the germline V gene are MNHEY and SMNVEV (reference sequence). CDR3 loop: CASSRTSGKSSYEQYF. The CDR3 DNA sequence: TGTGCCAGCAGTCGGACTAGCGGGAAGAGCTCCTACGAGCAGTACTTC.

V and J are TRBV4-1 and TRBJ2-2; 8 bases are shared with TRBD1. The J segment lost 0 bases and the V segment lost 3 bases, leaving 3 bases of the junction unmatched. Germline lookup yields CDR1 MGHRA and CDR2 YSYEKL. The CDR3 length is 16 residues. Here the CDR3 reads CASSHMTGANTGELFF. Written as DNA, the CDR3 is TGCGCCAGCAGCCACATGACAGGGGCGAACACCGGGGAGCTGTTTTTT.

The chain uses TRBV6-5 and TRBJ1-1, with TRBD1 matching 7 bases. The trim removed 0 bases at V and 7 bases at J, leaving 2 bases unmatched. The CDR3 extends over 13 amino acids. CDR1 MNHEY and CDR2 SVGAGI come from the germline V gene. CDR3 sequence reads: CASSYSGQIEAFF. In DNA form, the CDR3 reads TGTGCCAGCAGTTACTCGGGACAGATTGAAGCTTTCTTT.

The chain combines TRBV2 with TRBJ1-6; D remains ambiguous. CDR1 and CDR2 from the germline V gene are SNHLY and FYNNEI. Trimming removed 11 bases at V and 0 bases at J, with 11 bases between. The CDR3 has 14 amino acids. DNA of the CDR3: TGTGCCTGCCTATCCCGCTCCTATAATTCACCCCTCCACTTT. Amino acids: CACLSRSYNSPLHF. Full variable domain (outside the CDR3, taken from reference TRBV2 and TRBJ1-6): EPEVTQTPSHQVTQMGQEVILRCVPISNHLYFYWYRQILGQKVEFLVSFYNNEISEKSEIFDDQFSVERPDGSNFTLKIRSTKLEDSAMYFCACLSRSYNSPLHFGNGTRLTVT.

The chain couples TRBV25-1 to TRBJ1-2; D gene ambiguous. Germline V gene sequence: CDR1 MGHDK, CDR2 SYGVNS. The CDR3 extends over 9 amino acids. V dropped 3 bases and J dropped 13 bases, with 6 bases sitting between them. As DNA, the CDR3 is TGTGCCAGCAGTGATCCTCCCACCTTC. The encoded protein is CASSDPPTF.

This clone was seen a handful of times. V usage is TRBV30 and J usage is TRBJ1-2, with 8 nucleotides matching TRBD1. V dropped 2 bases and J dropped 4; count of bases not matched to a gene: 6. This CDR3 is built from 14 residues. Germline V gene lookup returns CDR1 GTSNPN and CDR2 SVGIG (reference sequence). The CDR3 nucleotides read TGTGCCTGGAGTATCAGGGGGCGCACCTATGGCTACACCTTC. Amino acid sequence: CAWSIRGRTYGYTF.

The chain carries TRBV6-5 and TRBJ1-1; possible D gene TRBD1, 5 bases. Per germline, CDR1 MNHEY and CDR2 SVGAGI. V gave up 10 bases and J gave up 0 bases, with 12 bases separating them. The CDR3 runs 13 residues. The CDR3 nucleotides read TGTGCCACCCGATGGGACTTGAACACTGAAGCTTTCTTT. It encodes CATRWDLNTEAFF.